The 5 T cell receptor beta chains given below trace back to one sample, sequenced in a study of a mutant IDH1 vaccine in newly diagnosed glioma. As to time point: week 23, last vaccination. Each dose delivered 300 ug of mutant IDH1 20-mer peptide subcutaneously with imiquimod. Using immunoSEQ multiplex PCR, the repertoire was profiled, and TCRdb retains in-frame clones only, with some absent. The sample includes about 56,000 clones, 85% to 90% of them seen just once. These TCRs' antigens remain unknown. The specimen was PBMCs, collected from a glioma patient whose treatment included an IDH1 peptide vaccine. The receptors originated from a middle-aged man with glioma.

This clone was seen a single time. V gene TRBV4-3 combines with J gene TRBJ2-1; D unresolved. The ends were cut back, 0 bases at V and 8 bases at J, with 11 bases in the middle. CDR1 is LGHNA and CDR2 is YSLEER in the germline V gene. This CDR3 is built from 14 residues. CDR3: CASSQDRRGYEQFF. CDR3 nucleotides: TGCGCCAGCAGCCAAGATAGGCGCGGCTATGAGCAGTTCTTC.

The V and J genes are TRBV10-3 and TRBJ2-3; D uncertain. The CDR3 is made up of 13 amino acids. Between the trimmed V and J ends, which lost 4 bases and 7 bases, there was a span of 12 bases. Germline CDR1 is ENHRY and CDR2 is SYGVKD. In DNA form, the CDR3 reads TGTGCCATCAGTGCGGACCCGGTCTATACGCAGTATTTT. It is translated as CAISADPVYTQYF.

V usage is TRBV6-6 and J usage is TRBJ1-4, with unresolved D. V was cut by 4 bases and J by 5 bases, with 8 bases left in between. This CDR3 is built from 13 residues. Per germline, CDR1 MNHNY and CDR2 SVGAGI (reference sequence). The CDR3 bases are TGTGCCAGCAGTTTCAACTGGAATGAAAAACTGTTTTTT. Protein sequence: CASSFNWNEKLFF.

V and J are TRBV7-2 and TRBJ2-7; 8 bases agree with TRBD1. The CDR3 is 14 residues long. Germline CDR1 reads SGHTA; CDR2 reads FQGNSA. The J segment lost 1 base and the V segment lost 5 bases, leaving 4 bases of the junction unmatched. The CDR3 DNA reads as TGTGCCAGCAGCATAGGACAGGGATCCTACGAGCAGTACTTC. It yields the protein CASSIGQGSYEQYF. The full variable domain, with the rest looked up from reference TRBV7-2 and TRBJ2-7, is GAGVSQSPSNKVTEKGKDVELRCDPISGHTALYWYRQSLGQGLEFLIYFQGNSAPDKSGLPSDRFSAERTGGSVSTLTIQRTQQEDSAVYLCASSIGQGSYEQYFGPGTRLTVT.

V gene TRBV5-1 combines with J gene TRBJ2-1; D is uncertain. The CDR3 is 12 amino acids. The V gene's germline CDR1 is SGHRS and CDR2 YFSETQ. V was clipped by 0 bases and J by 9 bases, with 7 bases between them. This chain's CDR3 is CASSLVGSEQFF. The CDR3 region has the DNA TGCGCCAGCAGCTTGGTGGGCAGTGAGCAGTTCTTC.